Listed below are T cell receptor beta chains from one sample, sequenced in a study of blood T cell repertoires in COVID-19. Here immunoSEQ multiplex PCR was the method, and the copy in TCRdb shows in-frame clones only, minus some. The table includes some 500,000 clones, 85% to 90% detected once. The specimen sequenced was PBMCs or T cells enriched from blood (not recorded which). The source of these receptors is a woman aged 35 to 49 who had recovered from COVID-19. Each CDR3 is given with its conserved first and last residue. A D gene is named only where the DNA matches it firmly. Only some rows state a clone size, as once, few, many or a class for expanded clones.

size,J,V,D,CDR3,DNA
-,TRBJ1-4,TRBV5-8,TRBD1,CASSLGRTGANEKLFF,TGTGCCAGCAGCTTGGGCCGGACAGGTGCTAATGAAAAACTGTTTTTT
-,TRBJ2-7,TRBV5-1,TRBD1,CASSLSQGDTYEQYF,TGCGCCAGCAGCTTGTCCCAGGGGGATACCTACGAGCAGTACTTC
few,TRBJ1-1,TRBV19,-,CASTLGGAVTEAFF,TGTGCCAGTACCCTGGGAGGGGCTGTCACTGAAGCTTTCTTT
-,TRBJ1-5,TRBV7-2,-,CASRLANQPQHF,TGTGCCAGCAGGTTGGCAAATCAGCCCCAGCATTTT
-,TRBJ1-2,TRBV18,-,CASSPQKGDEGYTF,TGTGCCAGCTCACCACAGAAGGGAGATGAGGGCTACACCTTC
-,TRBJ2-1,TRBV4-1,TRBD2,CASSQGTSGYNEQFF,TGCGCCAGCAGCCAAGGGACTAGCGGGTACAATGAGCAGTTCTTC
-,TRBJ1-2,TRBV30,TRBD1,CAWSVSGTGGNYGYTF,TGTGCCTGGAGTGTATCTGGGACAGGGGGAAACTATGGCTACACCTTC
-,TRBJ2-1,TRBV3-1/TRBV3-2,TRBD2,CASSLSGKIYNEQFF,TGTGCCAGCAGCCTAAGCGGGAAGATCTACAATGAGCAGTTCTTC
-,TRBJ2-3,TRBV5-1,TRBD2,CASSPLASGITDTQYF,TGCGCCAGCAGCCCACTGGCTAGCGGGATAACAGATACGCAGTATTTT
-,TRBJ1-1,TRBV4-1,TRBD1,CASSQDHEAGGASNTLAFF,TGCGCCAGCAGCCAGGATCACGAGGCAGGGGGCGCATCTAATACTTTGGCTTTCTTT
-,TRBJ2-7,TRBV7-9,TRBD1,CASSISGTDYEQYF,TGTGCCAGCAGCATCTCCGGGACAGACTACGAGCAGTACTTC
-,TRBJ1-1,TRBV4-1,-,CASSQEGHMNTEAFF,TGCGCCAGCAGCCAAGAAGGACACATGAACACTGAAGCTTTCTTT
few,TRBJ2-1,TRBV5-6,-,CASSLVQEQFF,TGTGCCAGCAGCTTGGTACAAGAGCAGTTCTTC
-,TRBJ1-1,TRBV12-3/TRBV12-4,-,CASSLVGGTEAFF,TGTGCCAGCAGTTTAGTGGGAGGCACTGAAGCTTTCTTT
-,TRBJ1-3,TRBV11-2,TRBD1,CASSPSRGQGNTIYF,TGTGCCAGCAGCCCGAGCAGGGGGCAAGGAAACACCATATATTTT
once,TRBJ1-4,TRBV30,-,CAWSARGWKEKLFF,TGTGCCTGGAGTGCCCGGGGGTGGAAGGAAAAACTGTTTTTT
-,TRBJ2-2,TRBV3-1/TRBV3-2,TRBD1,CASSLRTGNTGELFF,TGTGCCAGCAGCCTCAGGACAGGGAACACCGGGGAGCTGTTTTTT
-,TRBJ1-3,TRBV7-9,TRBD1,CASSTGAEDFSGNTIYF,TGTGCCAGCAGCACAGGGGCCGAAGACTTCTCTGGAAACACCATATATTTT
-,TRBJ1-2,TRBV12-5,-,CASGLGSFTGYTF,TGTGCTAGTGGTTTGGGTAGCTTTACTGGCTACACCTTC
-,TRBJ2-7,TRBV19,TRBD2,CASSTLETSVAEQYF,TGTGCCAGTAGTACTCTCGAGACTAGCGTTGCCGAGCAGTACTTC
-,TRBJ1-1,TRBV10-3,-,CAIGAPNTEAFF,TGTGCCATCGGGGCCCCGAACACTGAAGCTTTCTTT
-,TRBJ2-7,TRBV7-2,TRBD2,CASSLGLAAYEQYF,TGTGCCAGCAGCTTAGGGCTAGCGGCCTACGAGCAGTACTTC
-,TRBJ2-1,TRBV9,-,CASSATTRNVEQFF,TGTGCCAGCAGCGCAACGACTAGAAACGTTGAGCAGTTCTTC
-,TRBJ1-1,TRBV11-2,-,CASSLVPRGDAFF,TGTGCCAGCAGCTTAGTCCCTCGCGGGGACGCTTTCTTT
-,TRBJ1-2,TRBV6-5,TRBD1,CASSYNRGRDYGYTF,TGTGCCAGCAGTTACAACAGGGGGCGCGACTATGGCTACACCTTC
-,TRBJ1-2,TRBV7-2,-,CASSPSPSGVEGYTF,TGTGCCAGCAGCCCCTCACCCTCGGGGGTGGAAGGCTACACCTTC
-,TRBJ2-7,TRBV6-1,TRBD2,CASSEAPTSGPYEQYF,TGTGCCAGCAGTGAAGCTCCAACTAGCGGCCCCTACGAGCAGTACTTC
-,TRBJ1-2,TRBV11-1,-,CASSLKGVKRYGYTF,TGTGCCAGCAGCTTAAAAGGGGTCAAACGGTATGGCTACACCTTC
-,TRBJ2-4,TRBV29-1,-,CSVVPGNIQYF,TGCAGCGTTGTGCCGGGAAACATTCAGTACTTC
-,TRBJ2-7,TRBV7-2,-,CASSFEVSFYERYF,TGTGCCAGCAGCTTCGAGGTCTCCTTCTACGAGCGGTACTTC
-,TRBJ2-7,TRBV5-4,TRBD2,CASSPETGLAGSYEQYF,TGTGCCAGCAGCCCCGAAACGGGACTAGCGGGATCCTACGAGCAGTACTTC
-,TRBJ2-1,TRBV7-2,TRBD2,CASSSRTSGRFGEQFF,TGTGCCAGCAGCTCCCGGACTAGCGGGAGATTCGGTGAGCAGTTCTTC
-,TRBJ2-5,TRBV11-3,-,CASRRNLGGSWETQYF,TGTGCCAGCAGACGTAATCTAGGGGGTTCTTGGGAGACCCAGTACTTC
-,TRBJ1-1,TRBV6-5,TRBD1,CASSYSGRGVAEAFF,TGTGCCAGCAGTTACTCGGGCAGGGGGGTCGCTGAAGCTTTCTTT
-,TRBJ1-1,TRBV12-5,TRBD1,CASGSPPGQGNTEAFF,TGTGCTAGTGGTTCCCCTCCGGGACAGGGGAACACTGAAGCTTTCTTT
-,TRBJ2-7,TRBV28,-,CATLWAGGSYEQYF,TGTGCCACGTTATGGGCTGGTGGTTCCTACGAGCAGTACTTC
-,TRBJ2-1,TRBV7-7,-,CASSASRDGALSTNEQFF,TGTGCTAGCAGCGCGTCTCGTGACGGAGCCCTCTCGACCAATGAGCAGTTCTTC
once,TRBJ2-2,TRBV13,TRBD1,CASSLISGTANTGELFF,TGTGCCAGCAGCTTAATTTCCGGGACAGCGAACACCGGGGAGCTGTTTTTT
few,TRBJ2-1,TRBV6-6,TRBD2,CASGSRGLAVIPSSYNEQFF,TGTGCCAGCGGCTCTAGGGGACTAGCAGTCATTCCGAGCTCCTACAATGAGCAGTTCTTC
-,TRBJ2-3,TRBV5-4,-,CATIGLNTDTQYF,TGTGCCACCATAGGACTAAACACAGATACGCAGTATTTT
once,TRBJ1-1,TRBV7-9,-,CASSFDDSLVGTEAFF,TGTGCCAGCAGCTTCGACGACAGTTTGGTGGGGACTGAAGCTTTCTTT
-,TRBJ1-2,TRBV30,TRBD1,CAQTGGAEGYTF,TGTGCCCAAACAGGGGGCGCGGAAGGCTACACCTTC
-,TRBJ2-7,TRBV29-1,-,CSVEVGTEAEPYEQYF,TGCAGCGTTGAAGTCGGGACTGAAGCGGAGCCGTACGAGCAGTACTTC
once,TRBJ1-4,TRBV6-1,-,CASSESRWGANEKLFF,TGTGCCAGCAGTGAGAGCCGGTGGGGCGCTAATGAAAAACTGTTTTTT
-,TRBJ2-1,TRBV3-1/TRBV3-2,TRBD2,CASSLTSGRRNEQFF,TGTGCCAGCAGTTTGACTAGCGGGAGGAGGAATGAGCAGTTCTTC
-,TRBJ1-1,TRBV29-1,-,CSVAQGPGAEAFF,TGCAGCGTTGCTCAGGGACCGGGGGCTGAAGCTTTCTTT
-,TRBJ1-5,TRBV24-1,TRBD1,CATSDISTGVGNQPQHF,TGTGCCACCAGTGATATTTCGACAGGGGTAGGGAATCAGCCCCAGCATTTT
once,TRBJ1-2,TRBV7-8,-,CASSLVWTAINYGYTF,TGTGCCAGCAGCTTAGTTTGGACAGCAATCAACTATGGCTACACCTTC
-,TRBJ1-2,TRBV7-2,TRBD1,CASSLDRDRGGGYTF,TGTGCCAGCAGTCTCGACCGGGACAGGGGGGGTGGCTACACCTTC
-,TRBJ2-6,TRBV4-1,-,CASSQRGPGANVLTF,TGCGCCAGCAGCCAACGGGGTCCCGGGGCCAACGTCCTGACTTTC
-,TRBJ1-2,TRBV5-1,-,CASSLVPGLGYGYTF,TGCGCCAGCAGCTTGGTTCCGGGGTTGGGCTATGGCTACACCTTC
-,TRBJ2-7,TRBV11-2,TRBD1,CASTTTGTAYEQYF,TGTGCCAGCACAACCACCGGGACAGCCTACGAGCAGTACTTC
-,TRBJ1-1,TRBV28,TRBD1,CASSFPTGEMNTEAFF,TGTGCCAGCAGTTTCCCGACAGGGGAAATGAACACTGAAGCTTTCTTT
few,TRBJ2-3,TRBV30,-,CAWSAQTDTQYF,TGTGCCTGGAGTGCCCAGACAGATACGCAGTATTTT
-,TRBJ2-5,TRBV28,TRBD2,CASSPGLAGPPGTQYF,TGTGCCAGCAGTCCCGGACTAGCGGGACCGCCTGGAACCCAGTACTTC
-,TRBJ2-1,TRBV11-2,TRBD2,CASSPGLVGEQFF,TGTGCCAGCAGCCCTGGACTAGTGGGGGAGCAGTTCTTC
-,TRBJ2-5,TRBV6-5,-,CASSRATGMKTQYF,TGTGCCAGCAGCCGCGCCACAGGGATGAAGACCCAGTACTTC
once,TRBJ1-5,TRBV9,TRBD1,CASSQTGGYQPQHF,TGTGCCAGCAGCCAGACAGGGGGCTATCAGCCCCAGCATTTT
-,TRBJ1-2,TRBV4-1,TRBD1,CASSPGTARGQGRNGYTF,TGCGCCAGCAGCCCAGGGACCGCGAGGGGGCAGGGTAGAAATGGCTACACCTTC